The 10 T cell receptor beta chains listed next were all sequenced from one sample in a study of human T cells and chemical hapten exposure. TCRdb used MiXCR to reprocess the RACE reads, holding one entry per CDR3 protein. The sample has roughly 90,000 distinct CDR3 sequences; approximately 10% are singletons. Specified time point: patch test 3, about 24 weeks after DPC sensitization. Treatment specified: therapeutic diphenylcyclopropenone sensitization with weekly scalp DPC. Sequencing was performed on whole blood, taken in connection with sensitization to the hapten diphenylcyclopropenone (DPC). These receptors all stem from a woman aged 30 to 39 with alopecia areata. Some clones in this sample may be carry-over from other donors' samples.

A few counts support this clonotype. V usage is TRBV29-1 and J usage is TRBJ1-1; TRBD1 might be the D (6 bases). The V end was cut by 6 bases, the J end by 3 bases, with 20 bases between. The CDR3 consists of 15 residues. Germline loops: CDR1 SQVTM, CDR2 ANQGSEA. The CDR3 DNA reads as TGCAGCGTCTTGAGGGTACAGGGACAACACACTGAAGCTTTCTTT. It is translated as CSVLRVQGQHTEAFF.

This clonotype occurred many times. The genes are TRBV6-2 or TRBV6-3 and TRBJ2-7; the D is unclear. Germline V gene sequence: CDR1 MNHEY, CDR2 SVGEGT. The germline V and J ends were trimmed by 8 bases and 6 bases, with 8 bases remaining between them. The CDR3 has 10 residues. Written as DNA, the CDR3 is TGTGCCAGCGGCCTTCCCGAGCAGTACTTC. This translates into CASGLPEQYF.

A few counts support this clonotype. The chain recombines TRBV18 with TRBJ1-2; 7 positions match TRBD1. The CDR3 extends over 12 amino acids. After removal of 6 bases from V and 7 bases from J, the junction contained 5 bases not matched to a gene. Germline CDR1 reads KGHSH; CDR2 reads LQKENI. The CDR3 sequence is CASSPDRAGYTF. The CDR3 nucleotides read TGTGCCAGCTCCCCAGACAGGGCTGGCTACACCTTC.

This clonotype was recorded at least ten times. This rearrangement joins TRBV7-6 to TRBJ2-3; D gene ambiguous. Germline values: CDR1 SGHVS, CDR2 FNYEAQ. Trimming shortened V by 0 bases and J by 2 bases, and 12 bases separated the two germline ends. The CDR3 contains 16 residues. The CDR3 nucleotides are TGTGCCAGCAGCTTAGCGCCAGATACGCCCACAGATACGCAGTATTTT. It codes for CASSLAPDTPTDTQYF.

This clonotype was picked up many times. The V call is TRBV28, the J call TRBJ2-2; perhaps TRBD1 as D (6 bases). Trimming removed 3 bases at V and 2 bases at J, with 28 bases between. Germline V CDR1 and CDR2: MDHEN, SYDVKM. CDR3 size: 21 residues. The DNA for the CDR3 is TGTGCCAGCAGTTTCTCATACTCGGCCCTAGGACAGAAACGAAACACCGGGGAGCTGTTTTTT. This translates into CASSFSYSALGQKRNTGELFF. Variable domain in full (rest from reference TRBV28 and TRBJ2-2): DVKVTQSSRYLVKRTGEKVFLECVQDMDHENMFWYRQDPGLGLRLIYFSYDVKMKEKGDIPEGYSVSREKKERFSLILESASTNQTSMYLCASSFSYSALGQKRNTGELFFGEGSRLTVL.

This clonotype was observed many times. V is TRBV12-3 or TRBV12-4 and J is TRBJ2-5, with D possibly called TRBD1 or TRBD2 (5 bases each). The V and J ends lost 6 bases and 5 bases respectively, with 16 bases between them. This CDR3 comprises 14 residues. In DNA form, the CDR3 reads TGTGCCAGCAGCCCTGACGGGAAGGGGGAGACCCAGTACTTC. This translates into CASSPDGKGETQYF.

Many counts were recorded for this clonotype. This rearrangement joins TRBV11-2 to TRBJ2-7, with TRBD2 matching 7 bases. The V and J ends lost 4 bases and 5 bases, in that order; junction bases with no gene match: 2. This CDR3 spans 12 amino acids. Germline V CDR1 and CDR2: SGHAT, FQNNGV. In nucleotides, the CDR3 is TGTGCCAGCAGCTCCGCGGGGGACGAGCAGTACTTC. Its protein product is CASSSAGDEQYF.

This clonotype came up many times. This chain connects TRBV13 to TRBJ1-1; no clear D. The CDR3 is 12 amino acids. Germline V gene lookup returns CDR1 PRHDT and CDR2 FYEKMQ (reference sequence). The V gene lost 3 bases and the J gene lost 7 bases, with 9 bases spanning the gap. CDR3 region: CASSLVDREAFF. CDR3 coding DNA: TGTGCCAGCAGCTTGGTCGACCGTGAAGCTTTCTTT.

This clonotype came up many times. The V gene is TRBV29-1, the J gene TRBJ2-7, with 7 bases lining up with TRBD1. Germline assignment: CDR1 SQVTM and CDR2 ANQGSEA. The junction had 13 bases not matched to a gene; V was cut back by 2 bases and J by 6 bases. The CDR3 runs to 15 residues. In DNA form, the CDR3 reads TGCAGCGTTGAAACTAGACAGGGATTTTCTTCCGAGCAGTACTTC. It encodes CSVETRQGFSSEQYF.

This clonotype was counted many times. The V gene is TRBV29-1, the J gene TRBJ1-2, with a tentative D call TRBD1 (6 bases). CDR1 SQVTM and CDR2 ANQGSEA come from the germline V gene. This CDR3 spans 12 amino acids. The V gene lost 1 base and the J gene lost 6 bases, with 9 bases spanning the gap. The CDR3 here is CSVEGNRDGYTF. For the CDR3, the DNA is TGCAGCGTTGAAGGGAACAGGGATGGCTACACCTTC.